These 28 T cell receptor beta chains share one sample of origin, sequenced in a study of blood T cell repertoires in COVID-19 (dated by TCRdb to 2019 to 2021). Library method: the immunoSEQ multiplex PCR assay. TCRdb holds this immuneACCESS table with in-frame rearrangements only. Some clones are missing; in checked studies, unresolved V genes explain under half, and the rest has no known cause. This sample lists about 160,000 clones; 85% were detected once. The ten top clones hold about 0.95% of the sample. Material: peripheral blood. These receptors all come from a man between 35 and 55 years old with acute or convalescent COVID-19.

This clone was detected once. The chain is built from TRBV5-6 and TRBJ2-2, with 7 bases lining up with TRBD2. Germline lookup yields CDR1 SGHDT and CDR2 YYEEEE. Trimming took 3 bases from V and 2 from J; bases not matched to a gene: 13. This CDR3 contains 18 residues. The CDR3 DNA reads as TGTGCCAGCAGCTCTCTGAGAGCGGGGCGATTAAACACCGGGGAGCTGTTTTTT. Its protein product is CASSSLRAGRLNTGELFF.

This clone was seen just once. J is TRBJ1-4 and V is TRBV2, with a possible D match to TRBD1 (6 bases). Germline V gene lookup returns CDR1 SNHLY and CDR2 FYNNEI. This CDR3 is built from 15 residues. V dropped 7 bases and J dropped 0 bases, with 12 bases sitting between them. The CDR3: CASKGGRTTNEKLFF. The CDR3 bases are TGTGCCAGCAAGGGGGGGCGGACAACTAATGAAAAACTGTTTTTT.

This chain links TRBV10-3 with TRBJ2-1, with TRBD1 matching 10 bases. The CDR3 consists of 15 residues. Germline loops: CDR1 ENHRY, CDR2 SYGVKD. Trimming took 6 bases from V and 5 from J; bases not matched to a gene: 7. CDR3 nucleotide sequence: TGTGCCATCAGGGCCGGGACAGGGGAAAACAATGAGCAGTTCTTC. Protein: CAIRAGTGENNEQFF.

The chain has TRBV27 and TRBJ2-7; 7 bases align to TRBD1. In germline, CDR1 is MNHEY, CDR2 SMNVEV (reference sequence). With V trimmed by 6 bases and J by 2 bases, 7 bases remained unmatched. The CDR3 is 14 residues long. CDR3 region: CASRPRTGTYEQYF. DNA of the CDR3: TGTGCCAGCAGACCCCGGACAGGAACCTACGAGCAGTACTTC.

This chain links TRBV24-1 with TRBJ2-2; TRBD1 matches at 12 bases. Germline V gene data show CDR1 as KGHDR and CDR2 as SFDVKD. This CDR3 is built from 18 residues. Trimming cost V 2 bases and J 3 bases; bases outside gene matches: 6. CDR3 bases: TGTGCCACCAGTGATTCCGGGACAGGGGGCAGTTACACCGGGGAGCTGTTTTTT. Translating it yields CATSDSGTGGSYTGELFF.

The chain carries TRBV28 and TRBJ1-2, with D uncertain. The CDR3 has 13 residues. Germline lookup yields CDR1 MDHEN and CDR2 SYDVKM. Trimming shortened V by 5 bases and J by 3 bases, and 10 bases separated the two germline ends. The CDR3 is CASSNPGYYGYTF. The DNA of the CDR3 is TGTGCCAGCAGTAATCCGGGATACTATGGCTACACCTTC.

This chain connects TRBV7-3 to TRBJ2-3; 15 nucleotides align to TRBD2. The CDR3 sequence is 14 residues long. Germline V gene sequence: CDR1 SGHTA, CDR2 FQGTGA. V shed 5 bases, J shed 14 bases, and the junction held 8 bases outside the gene matches. The CDR3 sequence is CASSDGTSGGPRYF. CDR3 nucleotide sequence: TGTGCCAGCAGCGATGGGACTAGCGGGGGGCCTCGGTATTTT.

The chain has TRBV6-6 and TRBJ1-1, with D uncertain. V was clipped by 2 bases and J by 4 bases, with 8 bases between them. Germline V CDR1 and CDR2: MNHNY, SVGAGI (reference sequence). CDR3 length: 13 residues. CDR3 nucleotide sequence: TGTGCCAGCAGTTACACGGTCGCCACTGAAGCTTTCTTT. This encodes CASSYTVATEAFF.

The genes are TRBV6-5 and TRBJ2-1; 8 bases are shared with TRBD1. Germline loops: CDR1 MNHEY, CDR2 SVGAGI. The CDR3 contains 14 residues. The junction had 8 bases not matched to a gene; V was cut back by 6 bases and J by 7 bases. CDR3 sequence (DNA): TGTGCCAGCAGCTGGACAGGGAGTCTGAATGAGCAGTTCTTC. This codes for CASSWTGSLNEQFF.

The chain uses TRBV4-3 and TRBJ2-5; D gene uncertain. The CDR3 loop spans 14 amino acids. Germline V gives CDR1 LGHNA, CDR2 YSLEER. The V gene lost 1 base and the J gene lost 5 bases, with 11 bases spanning the gap. For the CDR3, the DNA is TGCGCCAGCAGCCAAGCTGAAGATCAGGAGACCCAGTACTTC. Translating it yields CASSQAEDQETQYF.

Only a few counts were recorded for this clone. The genes are TRBV6-4 and TRBJ2-2; maybe TRBD2 (5 bases). The CDR3 length is 14 residues. V dropped 2 bases and J dropped 6 bases, with 10 bases sitting between them. Germline CDR1 is MRHNA and CDR2 is SNTAGT. The CDR3 reads CASSDGNGAGELFF. The CDR3 DNA sequence: TGTGCCAGCAGTGACGGGAACGGGGCCGGGGAGCTGTTTTTT.

The chain links TRBV29-1 to TRBJ2-3; 7 nucleotides agree with TRBD2. Germline CDR1 is SQVTM and CDR2 is ANQGSEA. V was clipped by 3 bases and J by 6 bases; unmatched bases: 6. The CDR3 length is 13 residues. The CDR3: CSVDNPGGDTQYF. CDR3 sequence (DNA): TGCAGCGTTGACAATCCGGGGGGTGATACGCAGTATTTT.

V is TRBV11-2 and J is TRBJ1-2, with D unresolved. The CDR3 is 12 residues long. Germline CDR1 is SGHAT and CDR2 is FQNNGV. With 1 base removed from V and 13 bases from J, the gap between germline ends came to 13 bases. As DNA, the CDR3 is TGTGCCAGCAGCTTAGGATTGACCGACTGCACCTTC. Translating gives CASSLGLTDCTF.

The chain has TRBV6-5 and TRBJ1-2; D not certain. The CDR3 consists of 12 residues. Germline CDR1 is MNHEY and CDR2 is SVGAGI. Trimming removed 5 bases from V and 3 bases from J, with 7 bases in between. For the CDR3, the DNA is TGTGCCAGCAGTCCGCGGGACTATGGCTACACCTTC. This codes for CASSPRDYGYTF.

V is TRBV2 and J is TRBJ1-5; 7 bases are a match to TRBD1. This CDR3 spans 16 amino acids. Germline CDR1 SNHLY, CDR2 FYNNEI. Unmatched junction bases numbered 12, after V lost 6 bases and J lost 4 bases. CDR3 loop: CASRKGQRATNQPQHF. The CDR3 region has the DNA TGTGCCAGCAGAAAGGGACAGCGAGCAACTAATCAGCCCCAGCATTTT.

This clone was counted only a few times. The rearrangement joins TRBV2 to TRBJ1-3, with 9 bases identical to TRBD1. There are 14 residues in the CDR3. Germline-derived CDR1 and CDR2 are SNHLY and FYNNEI. The trim removed 6 bases at V and 2 bases at J, leaving 2 bases unmatched. In DNA form, the CDR3 reads TGTGCCAGCAGCCGGGACAGGGCTGGAAACACCATATATTTT. Translating gives CASSRDRAGNTIYF.

The chain joins TRBV7-2 to TRBJ1-5; the D gene is possibly TRBD1 (5 bases). The V end lost 5 bases, the J end lost 0 bases, and 11 bases lay between the germline ends. Germline V lookup: CDR1 SGHTA, CDR2 FQGNSA. CDR3 size: 15 residues. DNA of the CDR3: TGTGCCAGCAGCCCTACAGGCTATAGCAATCAGCCCCAGCATTTT. Encoded protein: CASSPTGYSNQPQHF.

The DNA of the CDR3 is TGCGCCAGCAGCTTGGGGGTTTTGAGACAGGGAGGTGAAAAACTGTTTTTT. This codes for CASSLGVLRQGGEKLFF. The chain combines TRBV5-1 with TRBJ1-4; 7 bases line up with TRBD1. V shed 0 bases, J shed 7 bases, and the junction held 12 bases outside the gene matches. This CDR3 spans 17 amino acids. Germline CDR1 SGHRS, CDR2 YFSETQ.

The CDR3 loop is CASSKAGRGALSPKNIQYF. In DNA, the CDR3 is TGTGCCAGCAGCAAAGCGGGGCGGGGGGCCCTATCTCCCAAAAACATTCAGTACTTC. The chain has TRBV21-1 and TRBJ2-4; TRBD2, the D gene given by the table, was not confirmed from the DNA. TRBV21-1 is described as a pseudogene. The CDR3 consists of 19 residues.

V gene TRBV4-1 combines with J gene TRBJ2-7; 9 bases map to TRBD1. V shed 3 bases and J 5 bases; nucleotides not matched to a gene: 5. CDR1 and CDR2 from the germline V gene are MGHRA and YSYEKL. This CDR3 has 14 residues. As DNA, the CDR3 is TGCGCCAGCAGCCAGGAAGACAGGGGGAACGAGCAGTACTTC. This sequence encodes CASSQEDRGNEQYF.

In this sample, this clone turned up a few times. The chain combines TRBV3-1 (or the pseudogene TRBV3-2) with TRBJ2-2; D not resolved. The CDR3 runs to 16 residues. Germline V gene sequence: CDR1 LGHDT, CDR2 YNNKEL (reference sequence). Trimming took 1 base from V and 0 from J, leaving 9 bases between them. In nucleotides, the CDR3 is TGTGCCAGCAGCCAAGGCCCAGGCGCGAACACCGGGGAGCTGTTTTTT. Protein sequence: CASSQGPGANTGELFF.

The J gene is TRBJ1-4, the V gene TRBV19, with D maybe TRBD1 (5 bases). V dropped 8 bases and J dropped 1 base, with 8 bases sitting between them. The germline CDR1 and CDR2 sequences are LNHDA and SQIVND (reference sequence). This CDR3 has 13 amino acids. The CDR3 is CASGRGTNEKLFF. The DNA for the CDR3 is TGTGCCAGTGGGAGGGGAACTAATGAAAAACTGTTTTTT.

This clone was counted a single time. This chain links TRBV27 with TRBJ1-5, with 7 bases lining up with TRBD1. Germline assignment: CDR1 MNHEY and CDR2 SMNVEV (reference sequence). The CDR3 runs 14 residues. V was clipped by 6 bases and J by 3 bases; unmatched bases: 5. CDR3 in amino acids: CASREGQFNQPQHF. Here the CDR3 DNA reads TGTGCCAGCAGAGAGGGACAGTTCAATCAGCCCCAGCATTTT.

The chain recombines TRBV5-5 with TRBJ2-5; weak D call: TRBD1 (5 bases). The germline CDR1 and CDR2 sequences are SGHKS and YYEKEE (reference sequence). Deletions cut 0 bases from V and 5 bases from J, with 8 bases between. This CDR3 region has 13 residues. CDR3 DNA sequence: TGTGCCAGCAGCTTGGAAGGGGTTGAGACCCAGTACTTC. This encodes CASSLEGVETQYF.

The V and J genes are TRBV7-8 and TRBJ1-4; tentatively, D is TRBD1 (5 bases). With 0 bases removed from V and 3 bases from J, the gap between germline ends came to 20 bases. From germline, CDR1 is SGHVS and CDR2 FQNEAQ. The CDR3 has 19 amino acids. The CDR3 spells CASSLASPGWTQSNEKLFF. CDR3 sequence (DNA): TGTGCCAGCAGCTTAGCTTCTCCAGGTTGGACACAATCTAATGAAAAACTGTTTTTT.

This clone showed up just a few times. This chain's CDR3 is CASSSSRDRGYEQYF. The CDR3 DNA sequence: TGTGCCAGCAGCTCATCCCGGGACAGGGGTTACGAGCAGTACTTC. V gene TRBV3-1 (or the pseudogene TRBV3-2) combines with J gene TRBJ2-7, with 10 bases identical to TRBD1. The CDR3 loop spans 15 amino acids. Germline assignment: CDR1 LGHDT and CDR2 YNNKEL (reference sequence). V was clipped by 5 bases and J by 4 bases; unmatched bases: 8.

The rearrangement joins TRBV10-3 to TRBJ1-2, with D possibly being TRBD1 (6 bases). The ends were cut back, 2 bases at V and 3 bases at J, with 16 bases in the middle. The CDR3 totals 16 residues. Germline-derived CDR1 and CDR2 are ENHRY and SYGVKD. The CDR3 DNA follows: TGTGCCATCAGTGAGCTTACGAGGGGGAACCACTATGGCTACACCTTC. It is translated as CAISELTRGNHYGYTF.

J is TRBJ1-2 and V is TRBV5-4, with 9 bases that match TRBD1. Germline V lookup: CDR1 SGHNT, CDR2 YYREEE (reference sequence). CDR3 length: 15 residues. With 4 bases clipped from V and 6 bases from J, the junction kept 10 bases outside the gene matches. Written as DNA, the CDR3 is TGTGCCAGCAGCCAGGGACAGGGAGGGGTCGATGGCTACACCTTC. It specifies CASSQGQGGVDGYTF.